These T cell receptor beta chains were read from a single sample in a study of CD8+CD57+ T cells in acquired aplastic anemia. In TCRdb, the reads were re-called with MiXCR into one record per CDR3 protein. This table has roughly 150,000 distinct CDR3 sequences, around 50% appearing once. The sequenced material came from sorted CD4+, CD8+, or CD8+CD57+ T cells (not recorded which) from PBMCs. The receptor source for this set is a human donor with aplastic anemia. The conserved cysteine and the conserved F or W are not part of the CDR3 here. The order of the fields is J gene, V gene, CDR3 length, CDR3 protein.

TRBJ1-1	TRBV6-5	12	ASSYGDTNTEAF
TRBJ1-4	TRBV24-1	13	ATSASGTYSEKLF
TRBJ2-7	TRBV10-3	14	AISAIPRDRVNEQY
TRBJ1-5	TRBV7-2	12	ASSGQGSEQPQH
TRBJ2-7	TRBV7-3	13	ASSSSSGISYEQY
TRBJ1-2	TRBV6-4	11	AAPPRGKYGYT
TRBJ2-7	TRBV2	13	ASSEAFGRGYEQY
TRBJ2-2	TRBV29-1	8	SVGGGELF
TRBJ1-2	TRBV12-3/TRBV12-4	12	ASSSDRVRGGYT
TRBJ1-1	TRBV2	11	ASSGDKNTEAF
TRBJ1-5	TRBV29-1	11	SVQTGGDQPQH
TRBJ1-6	TRBV19	10	ASSGRDSPLH
TRBJ1-4	TRBV7-2	10	ASSQSREKLF
TRBJ1-4	TRBV30	14	AWGGLTPDYNEKLF
TRBJ2-1	TRBV10-3	14	AISERTSGSFNEQF
TRBJ2-1	TRBV9	12	ASSEGGAPVEQF
TRBJ1-2	TRBV12-3/TRBV12-4	11	ASSLRTGLGYT
TRBJ1-1	TRBV5-1	12	ASSPLTGSTEAF
TRBJ2-7	TRBV7-3	12	ASSVGQGAREQY
TRBJ1-2	TRBV12-3/TRBV12-4	11	ASSLAAGRGYT
TRBJ1-1	TRBV7-3	11	ASSLNEDTEVF
TRBJ2-1	TRBV6-1	14	ASSRRTSGSGYEQF
TRBJ2-2	TRBV6-1	12	ASQNSRNTGELF
TRBJ2-5	TRBV5-6	10	ASSLAQETQY
TRBJ2-1	TRBV19	12	ASSHGRRADQQF
TRBJ1-2	TRBV10-3	11	AIRFTGGRGYT
TRBJ1-4	TRBV15	14	ATSSGTGPTNEKLF
TRBJ1-1	TRBV14	15	ASSQDIFQGHAPEAF
TRBJ2-7	TRBV20-1	12	SASSLGGSYEQY